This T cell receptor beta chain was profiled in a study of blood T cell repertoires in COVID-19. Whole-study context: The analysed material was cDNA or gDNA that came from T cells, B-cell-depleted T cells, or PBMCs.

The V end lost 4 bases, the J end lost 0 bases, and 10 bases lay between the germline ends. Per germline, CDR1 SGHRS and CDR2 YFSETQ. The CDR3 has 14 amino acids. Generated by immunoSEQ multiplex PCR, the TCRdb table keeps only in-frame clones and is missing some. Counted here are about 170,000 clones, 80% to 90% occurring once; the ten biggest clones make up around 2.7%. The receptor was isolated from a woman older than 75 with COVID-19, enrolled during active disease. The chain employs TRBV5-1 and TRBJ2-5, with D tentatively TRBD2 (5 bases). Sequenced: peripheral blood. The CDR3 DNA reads TGCGCCAGCAGCGACCAGACTAACCAAGAGACCCAGTACTTC. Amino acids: CASSDQTNQETQYF.